This entry lists 24 T cell receptor beta chains sequenced from one sample in a study of regulatory T cells in long-lasting Graves disease. Time point specified: persistent/refractory GD, antithyroid drugs over 5 years with positive TRAb. Extracted RNA from PBMCs served as the source of the TCR library. Investigators prepared the TCR beta libraries by applying iRepertoire HTBI primers and Arm-PCR of CDR3 regions. One entry per CDR3 protein, called by TCRdb with MiXCR from the multiplex PCR reads. The data contain around 510,000 distinct CDR3 sequences, 20% of them seen just once; the ten biggest clones take up 7.8%. Sequencing was performed on peripheral blood mononuclear cells (PBMCs), taken when the disease was refractory, from a patient treated with antithyroid drugs. The receptors were sampled from a female donor with Graves disease.

This clonotype showed up just a few times. The J gene is TRBJ2-3, the V gene TRBV11-2; D unresolved. V lost 7 bases, J lost 6 bases, and 14 bases lay in between. The CDR3 totals 13 residues. The germline V gene has CDR1 SGHAT and CDR2 FQNNGV. DNA for the CDR3: TGTGCCAGCACCCAGTCAAGTGGGGATACGCAGTATTTT. Its translation is CASTQSSGDTQYF.

This clonotype was picked up a small number of times. The gene calls are TRBV10-3 and TRBJ2-7, with D possibly TRBD1 on 5 matching bases. Germline V gene sequence: CDR1 ENHRY, CDR2 SYGVKD. Trimming shortened V by 7 bases and J by 0 bases, and 16 bases separated the two germline ends. The CDR3 is 15 residues long. The CDR3 bases are TGTGCCATCATGCGTCAGGGAAAAGGCTCCTACGAGCAGTACTTC. This encodes CAIMRQGKGSYEQYF.

The rearrangement links TRBV6-2 or TRBV6-3 to TRBJ2-2; 7 nucleotides match TRBD2. V shed 8 bases, J shed 8 bases, and the junction held 11 bases outside the gene matches. The length of the CDR3 is 14 residues. Per the germline V gene, CDR1 is MNHEY and CDR2 is SVGEGT. The CDR3 is CASLPGLPPGELFF. For the CDR3, the DNA is TGTGCCAGCCTTCCGGGACTACCACCGGGGGAGCTGTTTTTT.

This clonotype has a handful of counts. The chain is built from TRBV12-3 or TRBV12-4 and TRBJ1-5; D may be TRBD1 (6 bases). The CDR3 runs to 14 residues. With 6 bases removed from V and 1 base from J, the gap between germline ends came to 10 bases. The DNA for the CDR3 is TGTGCCAGCAGGCTACAGGGAAGCAATCAGCCCCAGCATTTT. Residues: CASRLQGSNQPQHF.

This clonotype appeared a few times. The gene calls are TRBV28 and TRBJ2-7; D is perhaps TRBD1 (5 bases). The germline gives CDR1 MDHEN, CDR2 SYDVKM. The CDR3 consists of 13 residues. V was shortened by 7 bases and J by 3 bases, with 13 bases between the two germline ends. CDR3 nucleotides: TGTGCCAGCACCCATTTTCAGGGCTACGAGCAGTACTTC. Translated: CASTHFQGYEQYF. Drawing the rest from reference TRBV28 and TRBJ2-7, the complete variable domain is DVKVTQSSRYLVKRTGEKVFLECVQDMDHENMFWYRQDPGLGLRLIYFSYDVKMKEKGDIPEGYSVSREKKERFSLILESASTNQTSMYLCASTHFQGYEQYFGPGTRLTVT.

This clonotype was recorded at least ten times. The chain carries TRBV2 and TRBJ1-4; D call uncertain. V was cut by 6 bases and J by 8 bases, with 19 bases left in between. The CDR3 loop spans 15 amino acids. The germline gives CDR1 SNHLY, CDR2 FYNNEI. The CDR3 DNA reads TGTGCCAGCAGGCACGGTGGCCTCATCGGGGAAAAACTGTTTTTT. Encoded protein: CASRHGGLIGEKLFF. Drawing the rest from reference TRBV2 and TRBJ1-4, the complete variable domain is EPEVTQTPSHQVTQMGQEVILRCVPISNHLYFYWYRQILGQKVEFLVSFYNNEISEKSEIFDDQFSVERPDGSNFTLKIRSTKLEDSAMYFCASRHGGLIGEKLFFGSGTQLSVL.

On this clonotype itself: Relative to the germline gene, one junction end is altered; a read error may explain this. This rearrangement joins TRBV10-3 to TRBJ2-5; 9 nucleotides line up with TRBD1. CDR1 is ENHRY, CDR2 SYGVKD, per germline. The CDR3 consists of 14 residues. The DNA of the CDR3 is TGTGCCATCAGCCCGGGACAGGGCCAAGGGACCCAGTACTTC. This gives the protein CAISPGQGQGTQYF.

The chain carries TRBV6-2 or TRBV6-3 and TRBJ2-2; 8 bases align to TRBD1. Germline CDR1 MNHEY, CDR2 SVGEGT. V lost 3 bases, J lost 4 bases, and 7 bases stayed unmatched. The CDR3 sequence is 16 residues long. The CDR3 DNA reads as TGTGCCAGCAGTTATTTTCAGGGGGCGAGCACCGGGGAGCTGTTTTTT. It codes for CASSYFQGASTGELFF.

This clonotype was counted only a few times. The chain links TRBV29-1 to TRBJ2-6; the D call may be TRBD1 or TRBD2 (5 bases each). V was shortened by 6 bases and J by 3 bases, with 15 bases between the two germline ends. The CDR3 spans 15 residues. Germline CDR1 SQVTM, CDR2 ANQGSEA. The CDR3 DNA is TGCAGCGTGGCCGGGGCACCCGGTGGGGCCAACGTCCTGACTTTC. Protein sequence: CSVAGAPGGANVLTF. The whole variable domain, remainder taken from reference TRBV29-1 and TRBJ2-6, is SAVISQKPSRDICQRGTSLTIQCQVDSQVTMMFWYRQQPGQSLTLIATANQGSEATYESGFVIDKFPISRPNLTFSTLTVSNMSPEDSSIYLCSVAGAPGGANVLTFGAGSRLTVL.

This clonotype has a count of ten or more. The rearrangement links TRBV6-1 to TRBJ2-2; no reliable D call. The V end was cut by 3 bases, the J end by 1 base, with 3 bases between. The length of the CDR3 is 13 residues. The germline CDR1 and CDR2 sequences are MNHNS and SASEGT. The CDR3 loop reads CASSDRNTGELFF. The CDR3 DNA reads TGTGCCAGCAGTGACAGGAACACCGGGGAGCTGTTTTTT.

J is TRBJ2-2 and V is TRBV6-2 or TRBV6-3; possibly TRBD1 for D (5 bases). Germline V gives CDR1 MNHEY, CDR2 SVGEGT. The CDR3 sequence is 16 residues long. Trimming left V 6 bases short and J 0 bases short, with 14 bases between. The chain's CDR3 is CASSYPAQANTGELFF. The CDR3 nucleotides read TGTGCCAGCAGCTACCCTGCACAGGCGAACACCGGGGAGCTGTTTTTT.

This clonotype was seen more than once but under ten times. This sequence joins TRBV4-1 and TRBJ2-5; D gene uncertain. The CDR3 length is 15 residues. V lost 1 base and J lost 1, with 10 bases in between. Germline loops: CDR1 MGHRA, CDR2 YSYEKL. The CDR3 DNA reads as TGCGCCAGCAGCCAAGGGATTAGTATCCAAGAGACCCAGTACTTC. It codes for CASSQGISIQETQYF.

V is TRBV27 and J is TRBJ1-1; D is undetermined. In germline, CDR1 is MNHEY, CDR2 SMNVEV (reference sequence). V lost 5 bases, J lost 6 bases, and 13 bases lay in between. The CDR3 spans 13 residues. CDR3 sequence reads: CASSLSGVSEAFF. The CDR3 nucleotides read TGTGCCAGCAGTCTCTCCGGGGTGTCTGAAGCTTTCTTT.

This clonotype came up many times. The genes are TRBV10-3 and TRBJ2-7, with TRBD1 matching over 8 bases. Germline V gene data show CDR1 as ENHRY and CDR2 as SYGVKD. Losses at the gene ends were 6 bases for V and 0 bases for J; bases not matched to a gene: 1. The CDR3 length is 13 residues. The CDR3 reads CAIRQGGSYEQYF. The CDR3 nucleotides are TGTGCCATCAGACAGGGGGGCTCCTACGAGCAGTACTTC.

This clonotype was found a few times. V gene TRBV7-9 combines with J gene TRBJ1-2; D remains ambiguous. The CDR3 extends over 14 amino acids. The V gene lost 3 bases and the J gene lost 4 bases, with 12 bases spanning the gap. Per germline, CDR1 SEHNR and CDR2 FQNEAQ (reference sequence). The chain's CDR3 is CASSFGGTSYGYTF. Written as DNA, the CDR3 is TGTGCCAGCAGCTTTGGTGGCACATCCTATGGCTACACCTTC.

The sample holds a few counts of this clonotype. The rearrangement uses TRBV5-1 and TRBJ2-6; 9 nucleotides align to TRBD1. Germline lookup yields CDR1 SGHRS and CDR2 YFSETQ. The CDR3 contains 17 residues. The V gene end was trimmed by 3 bases and the J gene end by 4 bases; junction bases not matched to a gene: 8. This chain's CDR3 is CASSSGTGTVGANVLTF. The DNA for the CDR3 is TGCGCCAGCAGCTCCGGGACAGGGACGGTGGGGGCCAACGTCCTGACTTTC.

This clonotype showed up many times. The chain uses TRBV11-3 and TRBJ2-5; 10 nucleotides line up with TRBD1. The length of the CDR3 is 16 residues. The V gene's germline CDR1 is SGHNT and CDR2 YENEEA. Trimming cost V 1 base and J 1 base; bases outside gene matches: 3. This CDR3 is CASSLGTGGTQETQYF. For the CDR3, the DNA is TGTGCCAGCAGCTTAGGGACAGGGGGTACCCAAGAGACCCAGTACTTC.

This clonotype turned up a few times. J is TRBJ2-3 and V is TRBV28, with D uncertain. From germline, CDR1 is MDHEN and CDR2 SYDVKM. This CDR3 has 12 amino acids. The V end lost 2 bases, the J end lost 4 bases, and 4 bases lay between the germline ends. DNA of the CDR3: TGTGCCAGCAGTTTAAGCGCAGATACGCAGTATTTT. It encodes CASSLSADTQYF.

This clonotype was detected many times. J is TRBJ2-7 and V is TRBV7-2, with D tentatively TRBD1 or TRBD2 (5 bases each). The CDR3 extends over 16 amino acids. Trimming removed 5 bases at V and 3 bases at J, with 20 bases between. Germline V gene lookup returns CDR1 SGHTA and CDR2 FQGNSA. The CDR3 sequence is CASSITGTQFHYEQYF. CDR3 nucleotides: TGTGCCAGCAGCATAACCGGGACGCAGTTTCACTACGAGCAGTACTTC.

The chain is built from TRBV27 and TRBJ2-5; TRBD1 matches 10 bases. This CDR3 is 13 amino acids long. Looked up from germline, CDR1 is MNHEY and CDR2 is SMNVEV (reference sequence). V shed 6 bases and J 6 bases; nucleotides not matched to a gene: 4. This CDR3 is CASSATGGKTQYF. DNA for the CDR3: TGTGCCAGCAGCGCGACAGGGGGCAAGACCCAGTACTTC.

The V and J genes are TRBV7-9 and TRBJ2-5, with TRBD1 identical over 8 bases. The CDR3 loop spans 17 amino acids. Germline V gives CDR1 SEHNR, CDR2 FQNEAQ (reference sequence). The trim removed 8 bases at V and 5 bases at J, leaving 19 bases unmatched. This CDR3 reads CASGSTYGQGLSETQYF. The CDR3 DNA reads as TGTGCCAGCGGCTCTACATACGGACAGGGCTTGTCGGAGACCCAGTACTTC.

The chain is built from TRBV7-2 and TRBJ2-1; 7 bases agree with TRBD1. The CDR3 consists of 17 residues. V dropped 5 bases and J dropped 0; count of bases not matched to a gene: 10. Germline CDR1 reads SGHTA; CDR2 reads FQGNSA. The CDR3 is CASSLIDRASSYNEQFF. CDR3 nucleotides: TGTGCCAGCAGCCTAATTGACAGGGCTAGCTCCTACAATGAGCAGTTCTTC. The variable domain in full, completed from reference TRBV7-2 and TRBJ2-1, reads GAGVSQSPSNKVTEKGKDVELRCDPISGHTALYWYRQSLGQGLEFLIYFQGNSAPDKSGLPSDRFSAERTGGSVSTLTIQRTQQEDSAVYLCASSLIDRASSYNEQFFGPGTRLTVL.

The chain is built from TRBV20-1 and TRBJ2-1; tentatively, D is TRBD2 (6 bases). The germline V gene encodes CDR1 DFQATT and CDR2 SNEGSKA (reference sequence). The V end was cut by 5 bases, the J end by 9 bases, with 26 bases between. This CDR3 spans 16 amino acids. The CDR3, as DNA: TGCAGTGCTGGAAGGGCGGGAAAAACCCTATTGGGTGAGCAGTTCTTC. Its translation is CSAGRAGKTLLGEQFF.

This rearrangement joins TRBV6-1 to TRBJ2-7; D is possibly TRBD2 (6 bases). The CDR3 length is 15 residues. Germline CDR1 MNHNS, CDR2 SASEGT. Trimming shortened V by 7 bases and J by 2 bases, and 18 bases separated the two germline ends. The CDR3 region is CASIVFIWGAYEQYF. CDR3 sequence (DNA): TGTGCCAGCATTGTATTCATTTGGGGGGCCTACGAGCAGTACTTC.